This TCR beta chain is drawn from a study of cytomegalovirus exposure and HLA in healthy donors. Study summary: About 84% of around 400 genotyped donors fell in the Caucasian-associated ancestry cluster.

The PCR was carried out with 60 Vbeta primers and 13 Jbeta primers. The protocol was immunoSEQ multiplex PCR, while the TCRdb copy is restricted to in-frame clones and leaves out a portion. The repertoire holds 90,000 to 150,000 clones, around three quarters seen once, with 2% to 2.5% in the top ten. The CDR3 has 12 amino acids. V was trimmed by 10 bases and J by 3 bases, leaving 12 bases between them. Germline V gene sequence: CDR1 MDHEN, CDR2 SYDVKM. The chain recombines TRBV28 with TRBJ1-2, with a possible D match to TRBD1 (5 bases). This TCR derives from a human donor in good health. Sequencing was carried out using PBMCs. The CDR3 DNA follows: TGTGCCACCGGGGGTCGCGACTATGGCTACACCTTC. This encodes CATGGRDYGYTF.